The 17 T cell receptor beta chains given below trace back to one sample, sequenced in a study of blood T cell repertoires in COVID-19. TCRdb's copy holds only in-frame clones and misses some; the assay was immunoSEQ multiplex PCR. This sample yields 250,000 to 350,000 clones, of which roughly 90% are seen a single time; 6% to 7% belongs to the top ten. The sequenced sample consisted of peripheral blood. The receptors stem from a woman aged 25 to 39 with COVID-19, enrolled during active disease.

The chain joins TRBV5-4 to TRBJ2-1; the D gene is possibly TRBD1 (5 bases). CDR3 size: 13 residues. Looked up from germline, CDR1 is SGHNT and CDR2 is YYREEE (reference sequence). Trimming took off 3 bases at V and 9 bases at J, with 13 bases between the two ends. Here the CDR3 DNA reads TGTGCCAGCAGCTGGACAACAAGTTCTGAGCAGTTCTTC. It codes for CASSWTTSSEQFF.

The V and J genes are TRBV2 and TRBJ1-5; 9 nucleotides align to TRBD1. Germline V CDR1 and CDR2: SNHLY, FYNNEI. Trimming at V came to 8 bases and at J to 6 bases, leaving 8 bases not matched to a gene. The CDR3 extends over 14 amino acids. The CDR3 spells CASSGQGLGQPQHF. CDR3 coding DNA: TGTGCCAGCTCCGGACAGGGGTTGGGTCAGCCCCAGCATTTT. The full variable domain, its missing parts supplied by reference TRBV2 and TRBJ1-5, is EPEVTQTPSHQVTQMGQEVILRCVPISNHLYFYWYRQILGQKVEFLVSFYNNEISEKSEIFDDQFSVERPDGSNFTLKIRSTKLEDSAMYFCASSGQGLGQPQHFGDGTRLSIL.

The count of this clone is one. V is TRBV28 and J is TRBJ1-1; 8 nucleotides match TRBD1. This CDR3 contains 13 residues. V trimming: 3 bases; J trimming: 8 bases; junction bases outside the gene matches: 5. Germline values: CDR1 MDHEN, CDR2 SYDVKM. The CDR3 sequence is CASSFQGATEAFF. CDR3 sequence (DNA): TGTGCCAGCAGTTTCCAGGGGGCTACGGAAGCTTTCTTT.

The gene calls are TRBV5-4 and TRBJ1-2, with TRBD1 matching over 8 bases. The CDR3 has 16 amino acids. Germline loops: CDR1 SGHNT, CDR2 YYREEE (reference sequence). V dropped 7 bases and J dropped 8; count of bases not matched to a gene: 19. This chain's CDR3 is CASLPGQGIPSGGYTF. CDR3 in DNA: TGTGCCAGCCTCCCCGGACAGGGCATTCCCTCGGGAGGCTACACCTTC.

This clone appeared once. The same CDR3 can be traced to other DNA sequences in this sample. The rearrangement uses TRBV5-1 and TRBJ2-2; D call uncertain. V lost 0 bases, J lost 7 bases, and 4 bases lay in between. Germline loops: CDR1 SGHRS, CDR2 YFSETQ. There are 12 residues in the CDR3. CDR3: CASSLAGGELFF. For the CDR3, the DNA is TGCGCCAGCAGCTTGGCGGGCGGGGAGCTGTTTTTT.

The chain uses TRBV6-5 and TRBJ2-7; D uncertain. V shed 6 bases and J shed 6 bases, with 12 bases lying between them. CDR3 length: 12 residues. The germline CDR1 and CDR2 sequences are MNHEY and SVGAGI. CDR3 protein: CASSPSRREQYF. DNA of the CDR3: TGTGCCAGCAGCCCCTCCAGGCGCGAGCAGTACTTC.

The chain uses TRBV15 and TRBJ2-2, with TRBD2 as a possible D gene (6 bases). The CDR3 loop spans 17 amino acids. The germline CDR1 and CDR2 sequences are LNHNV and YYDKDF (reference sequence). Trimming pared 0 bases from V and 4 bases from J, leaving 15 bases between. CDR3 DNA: TGTGCCACCAGCAGAGATAGGCAACTAGCTCTCACCGGGGAGCTGTTTTTT. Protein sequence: CATSRDRQLALTGELFF.

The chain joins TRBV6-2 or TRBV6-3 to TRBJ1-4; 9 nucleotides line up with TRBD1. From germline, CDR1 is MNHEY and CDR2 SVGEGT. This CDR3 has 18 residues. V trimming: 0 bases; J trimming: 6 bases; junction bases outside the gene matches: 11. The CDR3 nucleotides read TGTGCCAGCAGTTACTCGATCGGACAGGGGCCGGGGGATGAAAAACTGTTTTTT. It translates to CASSYSIGQGPGDEKLFF.

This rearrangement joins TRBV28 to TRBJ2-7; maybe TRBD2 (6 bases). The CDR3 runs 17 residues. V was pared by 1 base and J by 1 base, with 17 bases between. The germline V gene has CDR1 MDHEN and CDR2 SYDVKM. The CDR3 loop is CASSLSGVAVFSYEQYF. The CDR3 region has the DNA TGTGCCAGCAGTTTATCGGGGGTAGCGGTCTTTTCCTACGAGCAGTACTTC.

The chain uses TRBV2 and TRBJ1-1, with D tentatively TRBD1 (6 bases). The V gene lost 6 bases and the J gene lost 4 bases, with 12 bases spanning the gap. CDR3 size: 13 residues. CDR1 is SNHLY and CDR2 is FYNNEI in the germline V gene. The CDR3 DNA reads TGTGCCAGCAGACAGGGAACCATCACTGAAGCTTTCTTT. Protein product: CASRQGTITEAFF.

CDR3 nucleotide sequence: TGTGCCAGCACCGACAGTGCTGGAAACACCATATATTTT. Its translation is CASTDSAGNTIYF. The chain combines TRBV28 with TRBJ1-3, with D tentatively TRBD1 (5 bases). V lost 7 bases to trimming and J lost 2 bases, with 9 bases between them. Germline loops: CDR1 MDHEN, CDR2 SYDVKM. The CDR3 has 13 amino acids.

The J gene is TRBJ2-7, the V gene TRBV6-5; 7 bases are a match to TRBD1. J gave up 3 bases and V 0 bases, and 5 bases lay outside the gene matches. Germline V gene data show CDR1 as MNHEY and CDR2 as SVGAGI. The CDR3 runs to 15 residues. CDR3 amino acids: CASSYSPTGNYEQYF. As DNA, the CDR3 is TGTGCCAGCAGTTACTCTCCGACAGGGAACTACGAGCAGTACTTC.

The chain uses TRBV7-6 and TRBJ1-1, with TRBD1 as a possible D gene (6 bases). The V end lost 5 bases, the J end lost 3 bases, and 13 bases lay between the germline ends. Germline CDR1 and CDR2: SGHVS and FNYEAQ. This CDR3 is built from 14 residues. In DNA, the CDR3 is TGTGCCAGCAGCCCAGGACAGCGACACACTGAAGCTTTCTTT. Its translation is CASSPGQRHTEAFF.

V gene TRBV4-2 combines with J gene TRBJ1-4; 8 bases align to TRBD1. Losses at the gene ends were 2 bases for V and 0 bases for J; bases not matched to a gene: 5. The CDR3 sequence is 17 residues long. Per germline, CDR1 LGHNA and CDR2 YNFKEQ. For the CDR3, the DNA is TGTGCCAGCAGCCAACCTACAGGGGGAGCAACTAATGAAAAACTGTTTTTT. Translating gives CASSQPTGGATNEKLFF.

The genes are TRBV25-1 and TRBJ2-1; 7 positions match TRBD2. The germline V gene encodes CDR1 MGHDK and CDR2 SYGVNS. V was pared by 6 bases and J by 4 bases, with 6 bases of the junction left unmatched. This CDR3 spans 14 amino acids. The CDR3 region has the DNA TGTGCCAGCAGGTCCGGCGGGAGTTACAATGAGCAGTTCTTC. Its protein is CASRSGGSYNEQFF.

The CDR3 is CASSQDLAGEETQYF. Here the CDR3 DNA reads TGTGCCAGCAGCCAAGATTTGGCGGGAGAAGAGACCCAGTACTTC. The chain combines TRBV3-1 (or the pseudogene TRBV3-2) with TRBJ2-5; 7 positions match TRBD2. The junction had 4 bases not matched to a gene; V was cut back by 0 bases and J by 3 bases. The CDR3 totals 15 residues. The V gene's germline CDR1 is LGHDT and CDR2 YNNKEL (reference sequence).

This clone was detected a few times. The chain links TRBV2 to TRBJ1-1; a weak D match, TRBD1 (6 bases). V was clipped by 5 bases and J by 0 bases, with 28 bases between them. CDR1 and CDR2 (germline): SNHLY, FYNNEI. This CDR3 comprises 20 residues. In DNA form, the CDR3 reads TGTGCCAGCAGTTCACTCCCCGGGGGGGGGCCGACCTCTGTGAACACTGAAGCTTTCTTT. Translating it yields CASSSLPGGGPTSVNTEAFF.